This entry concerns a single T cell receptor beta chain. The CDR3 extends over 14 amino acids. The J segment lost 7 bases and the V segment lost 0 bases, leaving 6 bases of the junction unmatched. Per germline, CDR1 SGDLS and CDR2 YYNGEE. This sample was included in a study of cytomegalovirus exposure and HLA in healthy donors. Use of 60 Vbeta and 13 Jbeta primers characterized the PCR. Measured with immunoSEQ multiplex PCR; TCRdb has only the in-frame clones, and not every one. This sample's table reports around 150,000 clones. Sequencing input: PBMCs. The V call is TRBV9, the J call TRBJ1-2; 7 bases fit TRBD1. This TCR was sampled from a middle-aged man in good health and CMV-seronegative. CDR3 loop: CASSVVEGAVGYTF. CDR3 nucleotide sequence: TGTGCCAGCAGCGTAGTAGAGGGGGCGGTTGGCTACACCTTC.